Given below is one TCR beta chain in context. CDR1 and CDR2 (germline): DFQATT, SNEGSKA (reference sequence). The CDR3 contains 14 residues. V was clipped by 0 bases and J by 0 bases, with 7 bases between them. The data were taken from a study of blood T cells in healthy people across ages. Alongside a J-beta primer mix, a sample-barcoded 5' primer served in a second PCR lasting roughly 6 to 12 cycles. In TCRdb, the 5' RACE reads were re-called with MiXCR into one record per CDR3 protein. The sample contains 920,000 or so distinct CDR3 sequences, 40% to 55% of which appear only once. V gene TRBV20-1 combines with J gene TRBJ2-3; D unclear. Sequenced material: blood. The clonotype was recovered from a woman aged 55-69 years in good health. CDR3 DNA: TGCAGTGCTAGAGATGGCAGAAGCACAGATACGCAGTATTTT. Translation: CSARDGRSTDTQYF.